The 29 T cell receptor beta chains reported below all come from one sample, sequenced in a study of blood T cell repertoires in COVID-19. Only in-frame clones appear in the TCRdb table, and some are missing; sequencing was by immunoSEQ multiplex PCR. Among tens of thousands of clones listed, more than 75% were seen once. Sequencing input: peripheral blood. The receptors were sampled from a man older than 75 with active or convalescent COVID-19.

There are a few counts of this clone. This chain links TRBV3-1 (or the pseudogene TRBV3-2) with TRBJ1-5; D is unclear. With 5 bases removed from V and 2 bases from J, the gap between germline ends came to 7 bases. The CDR3 is 13 amino acids. The germline V gene encodes CDR1 LGHDT and CDR2 YNNKEL (reference sequence). The CDR3 sequence: CASSEVGNQPQHF. CDR3 in DNA: TGTGCCAGCAGCGAGGTAGGCAATCAGCCCCAGCATTTT.

The sample holds a few counts of this clone. This chain connects TRBV19 to TRBJ1-5; D possibly corresponds to TRBD1 (5 bases). V was cut by 7 bases and J by 7 bases, with 23 bases left in between. This CDR3 is 16 amino acids long. From germline, CDR1 is LNHDA and CDR2 SQIVND (reference sequence). For the CDR3, the DNA is TGTGCCAGTACCCCAGAGAGGAAACCTCAGGGCCAGCCCCAGCATTTT. This translates into CASTPERKPQGQPQHF.

The chain links TRBV19 to TRBJ2-2; 11 bases match TRBD1. Germline CDR1 LNHDA, CDR2 SQIVND (reference sequence). The CDR3 runs 15 residues. V shed 7 bases, J shed 4 bases, and the junction held 5 bases outside the gene matches. The CDR3 is CASKEGQGVTGELFF. The CDR3 region has the DNA TGTGCCAGTAAGGAGGGACAGGGGGTCACCGGGGAGCTGTTTTTT.

This rearrangement joins TRBV4-1 to TRBJ1-6; the match to TRBD1 covers 9 bases. The CDR3 runs 13 residues. The V gene's germline CDR1 is MGHRA and CDR2 YSYEKL. Trimming took 8 bases from V and 8 from J; bases not matched to a gene: 4. The CDR3 loop is CASQDRGDSPLHF. CDR3 DNA: TGCGCCAGCCAGGACAGGGGCGATTCACCCCTCCACTTT.

This chain connects TRBV11-3 to TRBJ2-3; 7 bases map to TRBD2. Unmatched junction bases numbered 6, after V lost 3 bases and J lost 9 bases. CDR1 SGHNT and CDR2 YENEEA come from the germline V gene. The CDR3 has 13 amino acids. DNA of the CDR3: TGTGCCAGCAGCTTGGGGAGGGAATCAACGCAGTATTTT. It translates to CASSLGRESTQYF.

V and J are TRBV3-1 (or the pseudogene TRBV3-2) and TRBJ2-3; D is unclear. CDR1 and CDR2 (germline): LGHDT, YNNKEL (reference sequence). The CDR3 extends over 14 amino acids. V shed 4 bases and J shed 2 bases, with 10 bases lying between them. This chain's CDR3 is CASSLLDSTDTQYF. The DNA for the CDR3 is TGTGCCAGCAGCCTCCTAGACTCCACAGATACGCAGTATTTT.

The chain joins TRBV6-6 to TRBJ2-5; D remains unclear. Germline CDR1 and CDR2: MNHNY and SVGAGI (reference sequence). Trimming took off 2 bases at V and 7 bases at J, with 8 bases between the two ends. The CDR3 covers 12 residues. In DNA form, the CDR3 reads TGTGCCAGCAGTTACGAGATTGGGACCCAGTACTTC. Translating gives CASSYEIGTQYF.

The chain uses TRBV7-2 and TRBJ1-2; D is undetermined. Germline-derived CDR1 and CDR2 are SGHTA and FQGNSA. The CDR3 runs to 14 residues. The V and J ends lost 3 bases and 7 bases respectively, with 15 bases between them. Here the CDR3 reads CASSFHGISGGYTF. The CDR3, as DNA: TGTGCCAGCAGCTTCCACGGGATCTCTGGTGGCTACACCTTC.

The J gene is TRBJ2-3, the V gene TRBV7-8, with a tentative D call TRBD2 (6 bases). Germline loops: CDR1 SGHVS, CDR2 FQNEAQ. Trimming took 5 bases from V and 1 from J, leaving 13 bases between them. This CDR3 region has 15 residues. The CDR3 sequence is CASSLPGVGTDTQYF. CDR3 sequence (DNA): TGTGCCAGCAGCCTCCCGGGGGTTGGCACAGATACGCAGTATTTT.

This chain connects TRBV15 to TRBJ1-3; 8 nucleotides match TRBD1. The CDR3 is 15 residues long. V shed 7 bases, J shed 0 bases, and the junction held 5 bases outside the gene matches. Germline assignment: CDR1 LNHNV and CDR2 YYDKDF (reference sequence). CDR3 DNA sequence: TGTGCCACCACCTCAGGGGGCAGCTCTGGAAACACCATATATTTT. Protein sequence: CATTSGGSSGNTIYF.

J is TRBJ1-3 and V is TRBV11-2; 11 bases are a match to TRBD1. This CDR3 contains 14 residues. J lost 11 bases, V lost 5 bases, and 8 bases had no gene match. The germline V gene has CDR1 SGHAT and CDR2 FQNNGV. The CDR3, as DNA: TGTGCCAGCAGCAACGGGGACAGGGGGTTCCCCATATATTTT. Translating gives CASSNGDRGFPIYF.

J is TRBJ2-5 and V is TRBV5-1; possible D gene TRBD1, 5 bases. CDR1 and CDR2 from the germline V gene are SGHRS and YFSETQ. The ends were cut back, 0 bases at V and 4 bases at J, with 10 bases in the middle. CDR3 length: 14 amino acids. CDR3 loop: CASSLGPGSETQYF. CDR3 bases: TGCGCCAGCAGCTTGGGACCAGGGTCAGAGACCCAGTACTTC.

The chain recombines TRBV6-2 or TRBV6-3 with TRBJ1-4; D ambiguous. This CDR3 region has 17 residues. Germline V gene sequence: CDR1 MNHEY, CDR2 SVGEGT. V lost 0 bases, J lost 5 bases, and 16 bases lay in between. CDR3 coding DNA: TGTGCCAGCAGTTACTCGATAACGGCAGACTGGAATGAAAAACTGTTTTTT. Translated, it gives CASSYSITADWNEKLFF.

The chain employs TRBV5-6 and TRBJ1-3; D remains ambiguous. Germline V gene data show CDR1 as SGHDT and CDR2 as YYEEEE. V was cut by 4 bases and J by 0 bases, with 11 bases left in between. The CDR3 is 15 residues long. The CDR3 loop reads CASSGNSYSGNTIYF. The CDR3 nucleotides are TGTGCCAGCAGCGGAAACAGCTACTCTGGAAACACCATATATTTT.

This clone was detected once. The chain combines TRBV19 with TRBJ1-3, with 9 bases that match TRBD1. Germline V gene sequence: CDR1 LNHDA, CDR2 SQIVND (reference sequence). The CDR3 loop spans 16 amino acids. Trimming took 7 bases from V and 4 from J; bases not matched to a gene: 11. The CDR3 bases are TGTGCCAGTAACCGGGACAGGGCCATGTCGGGAAACACCATATATTTT. The encoded protein is CASNRDRAMSGNTIYF.

The rearrangement links TRBV11-2 to TRBJ2-7; 9 bases align to TRBD1. The CDR3 length is 15 residues. Germline CDR1 reads SGHAT; CDR2 reads FQNNGV. Trimming cost V 3 bases and J 3 bases; bases outside gene matches: 6. The CDR3 here is CASSLAGTGIYEQYV. For the CDR3, the DNA is TGTGCCAGCAGCTTGGCCGGGACAGGGATCTACGAGCAGTACGTC.

The chain couples TRBV2 to TRBJ2-1; D gene ambiguous. Germline lookup yields CDR1 SNHLY and CDR2 FYNNEI. Trimming cost V 4 bases and J 4 bases, with 11 bases left between them. The CDR3 runs 14 residues. In DNA form, the CDR3 reads TGTGCCAGCAGTGGTGCTACCCAATACAATGAGCAGTTCTTC. Its translation is CASSGATQYNEQFF.

The chain combines TRBV6-2 or TRBV6-3 with TRBJ1-5; D is ambiguous. CDR1 and CDR2 (germline): MNHEY, SVGEGT. V shed 0 bases and J shed 0 bases, with 12 bases lying between them. The CDR3 runs to 17 residues. The CDR3 loop is CASSYSIRDYSNQPQHF. The CDR3 bases are TGTGCCAGCAGTTACTCGATACGGGATTATAGCAATCAGCCCCAGCATTTT.

V and J are TRBV29-1 and TRBJ2-5, with TRBD2 matching 11 bases. The CDR3 runs 16 residues. The V segment lost 3 bases and the J segment 4 bases; nucleotides outside the gene matches: 10. Germline V gene data show CDR1 as SQVTM and CDR2 as ANQGSEA. CDR3 protein: CSVDATGTSGGETQYF. In nucleotides, the CDR3 is TGCAGCGTTGATGCTACCGGGACTAGCGGAGGAGAGACCCAGTACTTC.

The J gene is TRBJ1-3, the V gene TRBV7-2, with unresolved D. Germline CDR1 SGHTA, CDR2 FQGNSA. The CDR3 totals 13 residues. The V end lost 6 bases, the J end lost 4 bases, and 10 bases lay between the germline ends. CDR3 in amino acids: CASSQSQGNTIYF. The DNA for the CDR3 is TGTGCCAGCAGTCAAAGTCAGGGAAACACCATATATTTT.

A few counts support this clone. The V call is TRBV5-1, the J call TRBJ1-1; 8 positions match TRBD1. The germline CDR1 and CDR2 sequences are SGHRS and YFSETQ. CDR3 size: 16 residues. The junction had 9 bases not matched to a gene; V was cut back by 4 bases and J by 1 base. The CDR3 coding sequence is TGCGCCAGCAGCCAGTTTACAGGGGGAGAGAACACTGAAGCTTTCTTT. This translates into CASSQFTGGENTEAFF.

The chain has TRBV24-1 and TRBJ2-1; 12 bases are shared with TRBD2. CDR1 and CDR2 (germline): KGHDR, SFDVKD. J was trimmed by 3 bases and V by 4 bases; bases with no gene match: 9. CDR3 length equals 18 residues. The CDR3 nucleotides are TGTGCCACCAGTGACACCCTTGGGACTAGCGGGCACTACAATGAGCAGTTCTTC. It specifies CATSDTLGTSGHYNEQFF.

The chain recombines TRBV9 with TRBJ2-5, with TRBD1 identical over 8 bases. This CDR3 is 14 amino acids long. Germline V gene sequence: CDR1 SGDLS, CDR2 YYNGEE. Trimming at V came to 4 bases and at J to 5 bases, leaving 7 bases not matched to a gene. The CDR3 sequence: CASSPGTGSETQYF. The CDR3, as DNA: TGTGCCAGCAGCCCTGGGACAGGCTCTGAGACCCAGTACTTC. Combining the CDR3 with reference TRBV9 and TRBJ2-5 gives the whole variable domain DSGVTQTPKHLITATGQRVTLRCSPRSGDLSVYWYQQSLDQGLQFLIQYYNGEERAKGNILERFSAQQFPDLHSELNLSSLELGDSALYFCASSPGTGSETQYFGPGTRLLVL.

V is TRBV7-2 and J is TRBJ2-4; 8 bases line up with TRBD1. Trimming cost V 1 base and J 6 bases; bases outside gene matches: 5. Germline CDR1 is SGHTA and CDR2 is FQGNSA. The CDR3 runs to 15 residues. The CDR3 bases are TGTGCCAGCAGCTTAGTACAGGGGGTGGGAAACATTCAGTACTTC. It codes for CASSLVQGVGNIQYF.

The V call is TRBV19, the J call TRBJ2-2; D is possibly TRBD1 (5 bases). This CDR3 region has 10 residues. Per germline, CDR1 LNHDA and CDR2 SQIVND (reference sequence). The V end lost 11 bases, the J end lost 7 bases, and 8 bases lay between the germline ends. The CDR3 nucleotides read TGTGCCGCAGGGATCGGGGAGCTGTTTTTT. This encodes CAAGIGELFF.

V usage is TRBV19 and J usage is TRBJ1-1, with TRBD1 matching over 8 bases. The trim removed 4 bases at V and 4 bases at J, leaving 2 bases unmatched. The CDR3 totals 13 residues. Germline loops: CDR1 LNHDA, CDR2 SQIVND (reference sequence). In nucleotides, the CDR3 is TGTGCCAGTAGTACAACAGGGGGCACTGAAGCTTTCTTT. This codes for CASSTTGGTEAFF.

The chain couples TRBV5-1 to TRBJ2-1, with 11 bases lining up with TRBD2. Germline assignment: CDR1 SGHRS and CDR2 YFSETQ. The CDR3 is 15 residues long. With 2 bases clipped from V and 7 bases from J, the junction kept 5 bases outside the gene matches. The chain's CDR3 is CASSFSGRAGNEQFF. The CDR3 bases are TGCGCCAGCAGCTTTAGCGGGAGGGCCGGGAATGAGCAGTTCTTC.

The V gene is TRBV19, the J gene TRBJ2-5, with TRBD2 identical over 12 bases. Losses at the gene ends were 1 base for V and 1 base for J; bases not matched to a gene: 4. CDR3 length equals 17 residues. Germline CDR1 LNHDA, CDR2 SQIVND (reference sequence). The CDR3 reads CASSIGVLAGGQETQYF. The DNA for the CDR3 is TGTGCCAGTAGTATAGGGGTACTAGCGGGGGGCCAAGAGACCCAGTACTTC.

Only one count was recorded for this clone. The V and J genes are TRBV2 and TRBJ2-7, with D uncertain. There are 13 residues in the CDR3. V lost 2 bases to trimming and J lost 3 bases, with 8 bases between them. Germline-derived CDR1 and CDR2 are SNHLY and FYNNEI. This CDR3 is CASSEIEVYEQYV. CDR3 nucleotide sequence: TGTGCCAGCAGTGAAATAGAGGTCTACGAGCAGTACGTC.